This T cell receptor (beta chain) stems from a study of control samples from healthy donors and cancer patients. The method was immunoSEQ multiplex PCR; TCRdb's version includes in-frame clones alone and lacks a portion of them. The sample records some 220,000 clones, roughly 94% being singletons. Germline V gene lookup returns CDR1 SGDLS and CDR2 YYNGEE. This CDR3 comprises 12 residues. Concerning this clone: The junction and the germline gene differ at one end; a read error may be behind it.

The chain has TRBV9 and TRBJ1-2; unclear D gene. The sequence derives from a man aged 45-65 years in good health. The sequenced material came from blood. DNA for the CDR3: TGTGCCAGCAGCGTAGGGTCGAGCGGGGAAGCCTTC. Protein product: CASSVGSSGEAF.